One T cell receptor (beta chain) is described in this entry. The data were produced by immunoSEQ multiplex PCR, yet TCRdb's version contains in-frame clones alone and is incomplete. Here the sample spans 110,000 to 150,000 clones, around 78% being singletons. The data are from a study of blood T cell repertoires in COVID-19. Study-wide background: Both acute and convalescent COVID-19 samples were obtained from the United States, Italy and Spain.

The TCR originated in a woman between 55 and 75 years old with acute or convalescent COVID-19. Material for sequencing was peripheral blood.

CDR3 DNA: TGCGCCAGCAGCCAAGATATGGACACTGGGGCCAACGTCCTGACTTTC. It is translated as CASSQDMDTGANVLTF. The rearrangement links TRBV4-1 to TRBJ2-6; weak D call: TRBD1 (5 bases). This CDR3 spans 16 amino acids. Looked up from germline, CDR1 is MGHRA and CDR2 is YSYEKL. The V end was cut by 0 bases, the J end by 2 bases, with 8 bases between.